This T cell receptor beta chain was sequenced for a study of blood T cell repertoires in COVID-19. Study context: There were acute and convalescent COVID-19 samples, and they came from the United States, Italy and Spain. Sources were T cells, B-cell-depleted T cells, or PBMCs; the material itself was cDNA or gDNA.

This table comes from immunoSEQ multiplex PCR, and its TCRdb copy is limited to in-frame clones, with some not included. Among around 100,000 clones listed, roughly four fifths were seen once. About this clone itself: One end of the junction does not line up with germline, which may come from a read error. Other DNA sequences in this specimen translate into the identical CDR3.

This TCR came from a man at least 80 years old with COVID-19, enrolled during active disease. Sequencing input: peripheral blood.

The CDR3 spells CASSPQRGVEQFF. CDR3 coding DNA: TGCGCCAGCAGCCCCCAGCGGGGCGTTGAGCAGTTCTTC. The chain links TRBV9 to TRBJ2-1; 7 positions match TRBD2. In germline, CDR1 is SGDLS, CDR2 YYNGEE. The CDR3 sequence is 13 residues long.